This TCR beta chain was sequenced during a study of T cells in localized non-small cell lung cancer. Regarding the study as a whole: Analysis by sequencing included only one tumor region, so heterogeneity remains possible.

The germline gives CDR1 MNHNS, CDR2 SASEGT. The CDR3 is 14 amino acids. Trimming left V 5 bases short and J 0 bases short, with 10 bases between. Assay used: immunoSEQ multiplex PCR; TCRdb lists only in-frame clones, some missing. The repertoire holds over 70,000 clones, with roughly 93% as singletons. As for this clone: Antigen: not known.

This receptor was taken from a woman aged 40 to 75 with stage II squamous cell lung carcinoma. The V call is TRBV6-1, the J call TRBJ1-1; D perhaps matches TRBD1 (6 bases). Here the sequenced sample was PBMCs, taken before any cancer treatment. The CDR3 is CASSQGRVNTEAFF. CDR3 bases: TGTGCCAGCAGTCAGGGGCGGGTGAACACTGAAGCTTTCTTT.